The rows below give T cell receptor beta chains drawn from one sample of a study of shared clonotypes between healthy human individuals. The data were produced by immunoSEQ multiplex PCR, yet TCRdb's version contains in-frame clones alone and is incomplete. This sample carries millions of clones, 85% to 95% of them seen once, and the ten largest clones take about 1.5%. Sequenced: naive CD8+ T cells from PBMCs. These receptors all stem from a man younger than 35 in good health. Some clones in this sample may be carry-over from other donors' samples. Both conserved end residues are part of each CDR3. A D gene is named only where the DNA matches it firmly. Expanded clones are given a class, and other clones once, few, many or no size at all.

v_call: TRBV2
clone_size: NA
j_call: TRBJ1-1
d_call: NA
cdr3_aa: CASSRGPGDTEAFF
cdr3_nt: TGTGCCAGCAGTCGAGGGCCGGGGGACACTGAAGCTTTCTTT

v_call: TRBV15
clone_size: NA
j_call: TRBJ2-7
d_call: NA
cdr3_aa: CASAEYGSYEQYF
cdr3_nt: TGTGCCTCCGCGGAGTATGGTTCCTACGAGCAGTACTTC

v_call: TRBV2
clone_size: NA
j_call: TRBJ1-1
d_call: NA
cdr3_aa: CASRPYRDPNTEAFF
cdr3_nt: TGTGCCAGCAGGCCCTACAGGGACCCAAACACTGAAGCTTTCTTT

v_call: TRBV4-1
clone_size: NA
j_call: TRBJ2-1
d_call: TRBD2
cdr3_aa: CASSQTPAGVGNEQFF
cdr3_nt: TGCGCCAGCAGCCAAACCCCAGCGGGAGTCGGGAATGAGCAGTTCTTC

v_call: TRBV27
clone_size: few
j_call: TRBJ1-1
d_call: TRBD1
cdr3_aa: CASSDREAGTEAFF
cdr3_nt: TGTGCCAGCAGCGACAGGGAAGCGGGCACTGAAGCTTTCTTT

v_call: TRBV7-9
clone_size: NA
j_call: TRBJ2-7
d_call: TRBD1
cdr3_aa: CASSLQGAPYEQYF
cdr3_nt: TGTGCCAGCAGCTTACAGGGGGCCCCCTACGAGCAGTACTTC

v_call: TRBV7-9
clone_size: NA
j_call: TRBJ2-5
d_call: NA
cdr3_aa: CASSTPRSEAQAETQYF
cdr3_nt: TGTGCCAGCAGCACGCCCCGGTCAGAGGCACAGGCGGAGACCCAGTACTTC

v_call: TRBV2
clone_size: NA
j_call: TRBJ1-5
d_call: NA
cdr3_aa: CASVDPGARDQPQHF
cdr3_nt: TGTGCCAGCGTAGACCCCGGGGCACGGGATCAGCCCCAGCATTTT

v_call: TRBV11-2
clone_size: NA
j_call: TRBJ1-1
d_call: NA
cdr3_aa: CASRRASRENTEAFF
cdr3_nt: TGTGCCAGCAGACGGGCCTCCAGGGAGAACACTGAAGCTTTCTTT

v_call: TRBV11-3
clone_size: NA
j_call: TRBJ2-1
d_call: NA
cdr3_aa: CASSLGSEQFF
cdr3_nt: TGTGCCAGCAGCTTAGGAAGTGAGCAGTTCTTC

v_call: TRBV12-5
clone_size: NA
j_call: TRBJ2-1
d_call: NA
cdr3_aa: CASGLVLGDEQFF
cdr3_nt: TGTGCTAGTGGTTTGGTACTAGGAGATGAGCAGTTCTTC

v_call: TRBV28
clone_size: NA
j_call: TRBJ1-2
d_call: NA
cdr3_aa: CASSSQGLIGYGYTF
cdr3_nt: TGTGCCAGCAGTTCCCAGGGGCTCATTGGGTATGGCTACACCTTC

v_call: TRBV15
clone_size: NA
j_call: TRBJ1-2
d_call: TRBD1
cdr3_aa: CATSPGRGLGYGYTF
cdr3_nt: TGTGCCACCAGCCCTGGCAGGGGGCTAGGGTATGGCTACACCTTC

v_call: TRBV30
clone_size: NA
j_call: TRBJ2-1
d_call: TRBD1
cdr3_aa: CAWEDRTDNEQFF
cdr3_nt: TGTGCCTGGGAGGACAGGACGGACAATGAGCAGTTCTTC

v_call: TRBV15
clone_size: NA
j_call: TRBJ2-7
d_call: TRBD2
cdr3_aa: CATSREGSREGTYEQYF
cdr3_nt: TGTGCCACCAGCAGAGAGGGGTCAAGGGAGGGGACCTACGAGCAGTACTTC

v_call: TRBV28
clone_size: NA
j_call: TRBJ1-5
d_call: NA
cdr3_aa: CASSPVGGGNQPQHF
cdr3_nt: TGTGCCAGCAGCCCGGTCGGGGGGGGCAATCAGCCCCAGCATTTT